These 8 T cell receptor beta chains came from one sample sequenced in a study of T cells in Graves' hyperthyroidism and ophthalmopathy. Amplification targeted TCR beta CDR3 regions from RNA transcripts. The study used the HTBI primer set for a first-round RT-PCR of the TCR CDR3. TCRdb re-called the multiplex PCR reads through MiXCR, storing one row per CDR3 protein. The sample yields approximately 400,000 distinct CDR3 sequences, roughly 14% seen once. The material sequenced was blood. The source of these receptors is a woman between 18 and 29 years old with Graves' hyperthyroidism.

This clonotype was detected only a few times. Because it lacks the conserved phenylalanine or tryptophan at the end, this CDR3 is likely a read error. The chain carries TRBV6-1 and TRBJ1-5; D is undetermined. The V gene lost 5 bases and the J gene lost 3 bases, with 8 bases spanning the gap. The CDR3 runs 13 residues. Germline V gene sequence: CDR1 MNHNS, CDR2 SASEGT. The CDR3 sequence: CASSWTVNQPQHL. CDR3 DNA sequence: TGTGCCAGCAGTTGGACGGTCAATCAGCCCCAGCATCTT.

Many counts were recorded for this clonotype. The chain uses TRBV20-1 and TRBJ1-1, with 8 nucleotides matching TRBD1. There are 15 residues in the CDR3. The germline gives CDR1 DFQATT, CDR2 SNEGSKA (reference sequence). The V segment lost 5 bases and the J segment 1 base; nucleotides outside the gene matches: 9. CDR3 residues: CSAPRRTGWNTEAFF. In DNA, the CDR3 is TGCAGTGCTCCCCGCCGGACAGGGTGGAACACTGAAGCTTTCTTT.

Worth noting for this clonotype: Compared with germline, one end of the junction differs, possibly owing to a read error. The chain joins TRBV6-1 to TRBJ2-1, with unresolved D. The CDR3 runs to 12 residues. Germline V gene lookup returns CDR1 MNHNS and CDR2 SASEGT. CDR3 loop: CASSGPLNGQFF. The CDR3, as DNA: TGTGCCAGCAGTGGACCGTTGAATGGGCAGTTCTTC.

This clonotype was observed a handful of times. The chain carries TRBV27 and TRBJ2-2; D unclear. Germline values: CDR1 MNHEY, CDR2 SMNVEV (reference sequence). V was shortened by 4 bases and J by 5 bases, with 23 bases between the two germline ends. The CDR3 loop spans 18 amino acids. The CDR3 region has the DNA TGTGCCAGCAGTTACACCAACACTGGCCCTGTATTAACCGGGGAGCTGTTTTTT. Translating gives CASSYTNTGPVLTGELFF.

At least ten counts were recorded for this clonotype. The chain carries TRBV20-1 and TRBJ2-5, with 14 bases that match TRBD2. Looked up from germline, CDR1 is DFQATT and CDR2 is SNEGSKA (reference sequence). The CDR3 is 17 amino acids. After removal of 4 bases from V and 4 bases from J, the junction contained 11 bases not matched to a gene. The CDR3 loop is CSAKGTSGGPMRETQYF. DNA for the CDR3: TGCAGTGCTAAAGGGACTAGCGGGGGCCCGATGAGAGAGACCCAGTACTTC.

Many counts were recorded for this clonotype. CDR3 sequence: CSVEEYRGFSGELFF. The CDR3 nucleotides are TGCAGCGTGGAGGAATACCGGGGGTTTAGCGGGGAGCTGTTTTTT. The rearrangement links TRBV29-1 to TRBJ2-2; TRBD2 is a possible D gene (6 bases). Trimming cost V 6 bases and J 7 bases, with 21 bases left between them. The CDR3 length is 15 residues. Per germline, CDR1 SQVTM and CDR2 ANQGSEA.

Many counts were recorded for this clonotype. This sequence joins TRBV5-1 and TRBJ1-2, with D possibly TRBD1 on 5 matching bases. There are 15 residues in the CDR3. V lost 0 bases and J lost 4, with 13 bases in between. Germline V CDR1 and CDR2: SGHRS, YFSETQ. In nucleotides, the CDR3 is TGCGCCAGCAGCTTGGACGGGGGTCTGGGCTATGGCTACACCTTC. Encoded protein: CASSLDGGLGYGYTF.

This clonotype was found many times. The chain links TRBV27 to TRBJ2-7; D is ambiguous. The CDR3 extends over 13 amino acids. CDR1 MNHEY and CDR2 SMNVEV come from the germline V gene (reference sequence). With 4 bases removed from V and 4 bases from J, the gap between germline ends came to 11 bases. The CDR3 loop is CASSYRITYEQYF. CDR3 DNA sequence: TGTGCCAGCAGTTACCGGATTACTTACGAGCAGTACTTC.